The entry below describes one T cell receptor (beta chain). The authors ran a second PCR of roughly 7 to 11 cycles using a sample-barcoded 5' primer and a J-beta primer mix. In TCRdb, the 5' RACE reads were re-called with MiXCR into one record per CDR3 protein. The table includes 550,000 to 750,000 distinct CDR3 sequences, approximately 21% detected once. This sample stems from a study of blood T cells in healthy people across ages. This TCR was recovered from a man in his 70s in good health. Input material: blood.

As DNA, the CDR3 is TGTGCCAGCAGCTTCTACCTCTCTAGCGGGGGAGCCGGTAGCACAGATACGCAGTATTTT. Protein product: CASSFYLSSGGAGSTDTQYF. J is TRBJ2-3 and V is TRBV7-9, with 10 bases aligning to TRBD2. Germline V CDR1 and CDR2: SEHNR, FQNEAQ (reference sequence). V shed 3 bases, J shed 0 bases, and the junction held 15 bases outside the gene matches. The CDR3 is made up of 20 amino acids.